Following are 15 T cell receptor beta chains from one sample sequenced in a study of blood T cell repertoires in COVID-19. Data came from immunoSEQ multiplex PCR; TCRdb stores just in-frame clones and leaves some out. The sample lists some 260,000 clones; about nine tenths were seen once. The source material was PBMCs or T cells enriched from blood (not recorded which). All receptors come from a middle-aged man who had recovered from COVID-19.

This clone was detected ten times or more. The chain carries TRBV9 and TRBJ1-5; tentative D call: TRBD1 (6 bases). Trimming left V 0 bases short and J 8 bases short, with 18 bases between. This CDR3 is 16 amino acids long. Germline-derived CDR1 and CDR2 are SGDLS and YYNGEE. CDR3 sequence reads: CASSVAHRETSEPQHF. In DNA form, the CDR3 reads TGTGCCAGCAGCGTAGCGCACAGGGAAACAAGTGAGCCCCAGCATTTT.

The chain uses TRBV7-9 and TRBJ2-1; possible D gene TRBD1, 5 bases. The CDR3 is 15 amino acids. CDR1 and CDR2 from the germline V gene are SEHNR and FQNEAQ (reference sequence). V was clipped by 1 base and J by 7 bases, with 14 bases between them. The CDR3 loop is CASSLGQGGRNEQFF. The CDR3 coding sequence is TGTGCCAGCAGCTTAGGTCAGGGTGGTAGAAATGAGCAGTTCTTC.

The DNA of the CDR3 is TGCGCCAGCAGCTTGGACACAGCTAACTATGGCTACACCTTC. It specifies CASSLDTANYGYTF. V and J are TRBV5-1 and TRBJ1-2; D is unresolved. Trimming removed 0 bases from V and 0 bases from J, with 6 bases in between. Looked up from germline, CDR1 is SGHRS and CDR2 is YFSETQ. The CDR3 has 14 residues.

The rearrangement joins TRBV10-3 to TRBJ2-7; 9 nucleotides match TRBD1. The CDR3 is made up of 14 amino acids. Trimming cost V 5 bases and J 2 bases; bases outside gene matches: 4. Germline V gene lookup returns CDR1 ENHRY and CDR2 SYGVKD. The CDR3 DNA sequence: TGTGCCATCAGTATTGGGGACAGGGCCTACGAGCAGTACTTC. Its translation: CAISIGDRAYEQYF.

The chain recombines TRBV7-2 with TRBJ1-4; D ambiguous. The germline V and J ends were trimmed by 2 bases and 7 bases, with 17 bases remaining between them. Germline CDR1 and CDR2: SGHTA and FQGNSA. The CDR3 is made up of 16 amino acids. The DNA for the CDR3 is TGTGCCAGCAGCTTAACCGACACCCTCAGCGGTGAAAAACTGTTTTTT. The encoded protein is CASSLTDTLSGEKLFF.

The V gene is TRBV5-1, the J gene TRBJ2-1; 8 bases match TRBD2. The trim removed 0 bases at V and 6 bases at J, leaving 2 bases unmatched. The CDR3 loop spans 14 amino acids. Germline CDR1 and CDR2: SGHRS and YFSETQ. Here the CDR3 reads CASSLAGTSNEQFF. CDR3 sequence (DNA): TGCGCCAGCAGCTTGGCTGGGACTAGCAATGAGCAGTTCTTC.

The chain has TRBV11-3 and TRBJ2-7; TRBD2 is a possible D gene (5 bases). Germline V gives CDR1 SGHNT, CDR2 YENEEA. Trimming cost V 1 base and J 5 bases, with 15 bases left between them. This CDR3 region has 15 residues. The CDR3 sequence is CASSLAGRRADEQYF. The CDR3 nucleotides are TGTGCCAGCAGCTTAGCAGGTAGGCGGGCCGACGAGCAGTACTTC.

The sample holds a few counts of this clone. The CDR3 region has the DNA TGTGCCAGCAGCTTAGAATGGGTGGGGAGCGAGGCTTTCTTT. Translation: CASSLEWVGSEAFF. The chain recombines TRBV7-9 with TRBJ1-1; D call uncertain. Trimming pared 1 base from V and 11 bases from J, leaving 17 bases between. Germline CDR1 is SEHNR and CDR2 is FQNEAQ (reference sequence). The CDR3 totals 14 residues.

CDR3 nucleotides: TGTGCCAGCAGTTACTACCGCGGGGGCGTGAACACTGAAGCTTTCTTT. Amino acid sequence: CASSYYRGGVNTEAFF. The rearrangement links TRBV6-5 to TRBJ1-1; D may be TRBD1 (6 bases). Looked up from germline, CDR1 is MNHEY and CDR2 is SVGAGI. V lost 1 base, J lost 0 bases, and 12 bases lay in between. This CDR3 contains 16 residues.

The gene calls are TRBV10-3 and TRBJ1-3; 8 nucleotides agree with TRBD1. Germline CDR1 and CDR2: ENHRY and SYGVKD. J was trimmed by 2 bases and V by 6 bases; bases with no gene match: 6. The CDR3 runs 15 residues. CDR3 region: CAISPGQDTGNTIYF. CDR3 in DNA: TGTGCCATCAGCCCGGGACAGGACACTGGAAACACCATATATTTT.

The chain combines TRBV7-9 with TRBJ1-2; TRBD1 is a possible D gene (5 bases). Trimming shortened V by 1 base and J by 4 bases, and 13 bases separated the two germline ends. Germline values: CDR1 SEHNR, CDR2 FQNEAQ (reference sequence). The CDR3 covers 15 residues. The CDR3 bases are TGTGCCAGCAGCTTAGGTGTGGGGCTGGCCTATGGCTACACCTTC. This gives the protein CASSLGVGLAYGYTF.

This sequence joins TRBV30 and TRBJ2-7; 7 bases agree with TRBD2. V lost 4 bases and J lost 3; bases outside the gene matches: 15. This CDR3 contains 16 residues. Germline lookup yields CDR1 GTSNPN and CDR2 SVGIG (reference sequence). The CDR3 DNA sequence: TGTGCCTGGACCCAAAGGGGAAGCGGGATTATCTACGAGCAGTACTTC. Its translation is CAWTQRGSGIIYEQYF.

The chain is built from TRBV27 and TRBJ1-6, with D tentatively TRBD1 (5 bases). V lost 9 bases and J lost 4, with 10 bases in between. CDR1 MNHEY and CDR2 SMNVEV come from the germline V gene (reference sequence). The CDR3 is 13 residues long. Here the CDR3 DNA reads TGTGCCAGTACAGGAGCGTATAATTCACCCCTCCACTTT. It encodes CASTGAYNSPLHF.

This clone has just one count. The chain carries TRBV18 and TRBJ1-1, with a possible D match to TRBD1 (5 bases). CDR3 length equals 17 residues. Trimming took off 5 bases at V and 0 bases at J, with 19 bases between the two ends. Germline CDR1 KGHSH, CDR2 LQKENI. CDR3 region: CASSVQGVVHLNTEAFF. The CDR3 nucleotides are TGTGCCAGCTCAGTACAAGGGGTAGTACACTTGAACACTGAAGCTTTCTTT. The full variable domain, its missing parts supplied by reference TRBV18 and TRBJ1-1, is NAGVMQNPRHLVRRRGQEARLRCSPMKGHSHVYWYRQLPEEGLKFMVYLQKENIIDESGMPKERFSAEFPKEGPSILRIQQVVRGDSAAYFCASSVQGVVHLNTEAFFGQGTRLTVV.

The V call is TRBV19, the J call TRBJ1-3; D remains ambiguous. V was trimmed by 7 bases and J by 0 bases, leaving 16 bases between them. CDR3 length: 16 residues. Germline assignment: CDR1 LNHDA and CDR2 SQIVND (reference sequence). The CDR3 is CASNKGGRFSGNTIYF. DNA for the CDR3: TGTGCCAGTAATAAGGGAGGCAGATTCTCTGGAAACACCATATATTTT.